The entry below gives a single T cell receptor beta chain sequence along with its context. The data stem from a study of blood T cell repertoires in COVID-19. On the study more broadly: Italy, Spain and the United States were the sources of the convalescent and acute COVID-19 samples. Sample material is recorded as cDNA or gDNA derived from T cells, B-cell-depleted T cells, or PBMCs.

This CDR3 contains 16 residues. V was clipped by 4 bases and J by 8 bases; unmatched bases: 10. CDR1 is SGHNT, CDR2 YYREEE, per germline (reference sequence). Produced via immunoSEQ multiplex PCR; TCRdb's table is partial and in-frame only. The table shows hundreds of thousands of clones, with 88% occurring only once. This sequence originates from a woman aged 35 to 49 who had recovered from COVID-19. The rearrangement links TRBV5-4 to TRBJ2-1; 12 bases are shared with TRBD2. The specimen was peripheral blood. The CDR3 here is CASSRGGTSGFHEQFF. The DNA of the CDR3 is TGTGCCAGCAGCCGGGGGGGGACTAGCGGGTTCCATGAGCAGTTCTTC.